This T cell receptor beta chain came from a study of control samples from healthy donors and cancer patients. The V segment lost 4 bases and the J segment 4 bases; nucleotides outside the gene matches: 3. The V gene's germline CDR1 is SGHRS and CDR2 YFSETQ. This CDR3 region has 15 residues. The protocol was immunoSEQ multiplex PCR, while the TCRdb copy is restricted to in-frame clones and leaves out a portion. The sample consists of hundreds of thousands of clones, around 80% of them appearing once. V and J are TRBV5-1 and TRBJ2-1, with TRBD2 identical over 12 bases. This clonotype was sampled from a woman aged 60-75 years with lung cancer. Sequencing input: PBMCs. In nucleotides, the CDR3 is TGCGCCAGCAGCCCAACTAGCGGGAGGTACAATGAGCAGTTCTTC. Translated: CASSPTSGRYNEQFF.